The rows below give T cell receptor beta chains drawn from one sample of a study of vaccination effects on CD4 cells after COVID-19. Their antigens are not known. Here immunoSEQ multiplex PCR was the method, and the copy in TCRdb shows in-frame clones only, minus some. The sample has around 46,000 clones, more than 65% seen once. Source: CD4+ T cells from PBMCs cultured without peptide, taken after COVID-19 vaccination. These receptors were taken from a human donor who received a COVID-19 vaccine. CDR3s include the opening cysteine and the closing phenylalanine or tryptophan. A D gene is named only where the DNA matches it firmly. Rows give clone size only sometimes, using once, few, many, or a class for an expanded clone.

v_call	clone_size	j_call	d_call	cdr3_aa	cdr3_nt
TRBV2	-	TRBJ1-2	-	CASSAGLGGYTF	TGTGCCAGCAGTGCTGGGCTGGGAGGCTACACCTTC
TRBV21-1	-	TRBJ1-6	-	CASSKRQGDNSPLHF	TGTGCCAGCAGCAAAAGACAGGGAGATAATTCACCCCTCCACTTT
TRBV19	few	TRBJ1-1	-	CASSSPGTVSEAFF	TGTGCCAGTAGTTCCCCCGGGACTGTCAGTGAAGCTTTCTTT
TRBV5-1	-	TRBJ2-5	TRBD1	CASSLLPGQGQGTQYF	TGCGCCAGCAGCTTGCTTCCGGGACAGGGGCAAGGGACCCAGTACTTC
TRBV5-1	-	TRBJ1-2	TRBD1	CASSVTGTGLDYGYTF	TGCGCCAGCAGCGTTACCGGGACAGGGTTAGACTATGGCTACACCTTC
TRBV19	-	TRBJ1-2	TRBD1	CASRMGTGGNYGYTF	TGTGCCAGTAGGATGGGCACAGGGGGGAACTATGGCTACACCTTC
TRBV5-1	-	TRBJ2-1	TRBD2	CASSVSGRLGVEQFF	TGCGCCAGCAGCGTCAGCGGGAGGCTGGGGGTTGAGCAGTTCTTC
TRBV10-3	few	TRBJ2-4	TRBD1	CAISDPTGPAKNIQYF	TGTGCCATCAGTGACCCGACAGGGCCAGCCAAAAACATTCAGTACTTC
TRBV12-3/TRBV12-4	-	TRBJ2-7	TRBD1	CASSPGQRTEQYF	TGTGCCAGCAGCCCGGGACAGAGGACGGAGCAGTACTTC
TRBV5-1	-	TRBJ1-1	TRBD1	CASSLRTGGRSTEAFF	TGCGCCAGCAGCTTGAGGACAGGGGGCAGGTCGACTGAAGCTTTCTTT
TRBV10-3	-	TRBJ1-3	-	CAISDTGAGNTIYF	TGTGCCATCAGTGATACGGGGGCTGGAAACACCATATATTTT
TRBV2	-	TRBJ2-1	-	CASSTQEFF	TGTGCCAGCAGCACACAGGAGTTCTTC
TRBV9	-	TRBJ2-5	-	CASSAQYRETQYF	TGTGCCAGCAGCGCCCAGTATAGAGAGACCCAGTACTTC
TRBV5-1	-	TRBJ2-1	-	CASSLSNLGSYNEQFF	TGCGCCAGCAGCTTGTCAAACCTGGGTTCCTACAATGAGCAGTTCTTC
TRBV5-1	once	TRBJ2-1	-	CASSPEASSYNEQFF	TGCGCCAGCAGCCCGGAGGCTAGCTCCTACAATGAGCAGTTCTTC
TRBV5-8	-	TRBJ1-5	-	CASSLAGGPSNQPQHF	TGTGCCAGCAGCTTGGCTGGGGGGCCTAGCAATCAGCCCCAGCATTTT
TRBV6-5	-	TRBJ1-3	-	CASSTRQGAGNTIYF	TGTGCCAGCAGTACCCGTCAGGGAGCTGGAAACACCATATATTTT
TRBV12-2	-	TRBJ1-5	-	CASRLDRVPGGFQPQHF	TGTGCAAGTCGCTTAGACAGGGTTCCCGGGGGGTTTCAGCCCCAGCATTTT
TRBV25-1	-	TRBJ2-1	TRBD1	CASSAPWDRGDNEQFF	TGTGCCAGCAGTGCACCCTGGGACAGGGGGGACAATGAGCAGTTCTTC
TRBV25-1	-	TRBJ2-3	-	CASSVDSSTDTQYF	TGTGCCAGCAGTGTAGACAGTAGCACAGATACGCAGTATTTT
TRBV2	few	TRBJ1-5	-	CASSDQGFQPQHF	TGTGCCAGCAGTGATCAGGGTTTTCAGCCCCAGCATTTT
TRBV3-1/TRBV3-2	few	TRBJ1-1	-	CASSHVRGTEAFF	TGTGCCAGCAGCCATGTCAGGGGCACTGAAGCTTTCTTT
TRBV5-6	-	TRBJ2-7	TRBD2	CASSPGGPYEQYF	TGTGCCAGCAGCCCGGGAGGTCCATACGAGCAGTACTTC
TRBV6-5	-	TRBJ1-1	-	CASRRDSTEAFF	TGTGCCAGCAGGAGGGATAGCACTGAAGCTTTCTTT
TRBV7-9	-	TRBJ1-2	TRBD1	CASSLDDRAYGYTF	TGTGCCAGCAGCTTAGATGACAGGGCTTACGGCTACACCTTC
TRBV15	-	TRBJ2-7	-	CATSRDRGGTYEQYF	TGTGCCACCAGCAGAGATAGGGGCGGTACCTACGAGCAGTACTTC
TRBV5-1	-	TRBJ2-1	TRBD2	CASSTGLAFNEQFF	TGCGCCAGCAGCACGGGACTAGCTTTCAATGAGCAGTTCTTC
TRBV5-1	medium-sized	TRBJ2-1	-	CASSLEGWNEQFF	TGCGCCAGCAGCTTGGAGGGATGGAATGAGCAGTTCTTC
TRBV12-5	-	TRBJ2-2	-	CASGLIQGNTGELFF	TGTGCTAGTGGTTTGATACAGGGGAACACCGGGGAGCTGTTTTTT
TRBV10-3	-	TRBJ2-1	TRBD1	CAIGPSKRKPGQGLDEQFF	TGTGCCATCGGCCCCTCAAAAAGGAAACCGGGACAGGGGCTCGATGAGCAGTTCTTC
TRBV9	-	TRBJ2-7	-	CASSPNEGLLSSYEQYF	TGTGCCAGCAGCCCCAATGAGGGGCTCCTAAGCTCCTACGAGCAGTACTTC
TRBV10-2	-	TRBJ1-5	-	CASSPNPRYSNQPQHF	TGCGCCAGCAGTCCCAACCCGCGGTATAGCAATCAGCCCCAGCATTTT
TRBV5-8	once	TRBJ1-4	-	CASSPPETGLNEKLFF	TGTGCCAGCAGCCCGCCAGAGACAGGCCTTAATGAAAAACTGTTTTTT
TRBV15	few	TRBJ2-7	TRBD1	CATSREPMGQGAYEQYF	TGTGCCACCAGCAGAGAGCCGATGGGACAGGGGGCCTACGAGCAGTACTTC
TRBV10-3	-	TRBJ1-1	-	CAISATNTEAFF	TGTGCCATCAGCGCGACCAATACTGAAGCTTTCTTT
TRBV14	-	TRBJ2-3	-	CASSQPPRDTQYF	TGTGCCAGCAGCCAGCCTCCACGAGATACGCAGTATTTT
TRBV5-6	few	TRBJ2-1	TRBD2	CASSISGGAGNEQFF	TGTGCCAGCAGCATTAGCGGGGGGGCCGGAAATGAGCAGTTCTTC
TRBV6-2/TRBV6-3	-	TRBJ1-2	-	CASSYPTPNYGYTF	TGTGCCAGCAGTTACCCTACACCTAACTATGGCTACACCTTC